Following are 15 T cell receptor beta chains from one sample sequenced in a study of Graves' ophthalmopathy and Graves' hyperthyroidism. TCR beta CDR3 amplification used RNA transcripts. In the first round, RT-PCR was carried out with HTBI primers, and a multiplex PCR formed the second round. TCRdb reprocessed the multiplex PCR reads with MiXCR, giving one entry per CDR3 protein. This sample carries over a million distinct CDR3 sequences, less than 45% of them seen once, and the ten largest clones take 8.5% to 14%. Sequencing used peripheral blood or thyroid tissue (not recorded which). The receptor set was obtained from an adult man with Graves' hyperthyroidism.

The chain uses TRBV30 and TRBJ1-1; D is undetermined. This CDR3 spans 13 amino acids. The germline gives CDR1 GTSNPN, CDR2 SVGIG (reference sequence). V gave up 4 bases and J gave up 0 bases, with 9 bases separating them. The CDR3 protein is CAWTADMNTEAFF. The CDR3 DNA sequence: TGTGCCTGGACCGCCGATATGAACACTGAAGCTTTCTTT.

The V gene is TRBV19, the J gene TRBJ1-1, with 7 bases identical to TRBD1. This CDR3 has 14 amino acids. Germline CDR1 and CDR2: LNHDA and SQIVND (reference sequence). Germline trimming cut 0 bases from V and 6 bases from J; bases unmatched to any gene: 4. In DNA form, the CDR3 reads TGTGCCAGTAGTATAGACGCAGGGGGAGCTGAAGCTTTCTTT. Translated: CASSIDAGGAEAFF.

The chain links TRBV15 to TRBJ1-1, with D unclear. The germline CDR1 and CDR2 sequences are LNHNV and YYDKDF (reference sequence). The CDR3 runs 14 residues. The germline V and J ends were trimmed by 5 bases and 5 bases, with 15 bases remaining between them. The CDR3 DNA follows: TGTGCCACCAGCGTAGGTGGGGTGGGGACTGAAGCTTTCTTT. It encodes CATSVGGVGTEAFF.

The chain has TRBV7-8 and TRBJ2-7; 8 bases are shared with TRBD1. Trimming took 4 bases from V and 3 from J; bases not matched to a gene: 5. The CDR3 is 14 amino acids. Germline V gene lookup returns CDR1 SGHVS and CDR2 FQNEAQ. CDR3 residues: CASSSGQVFYEQYF. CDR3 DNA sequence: TGTGCCAGCAGCTCGGGACAGGTTTTCTACGAGCAGTACTTC.

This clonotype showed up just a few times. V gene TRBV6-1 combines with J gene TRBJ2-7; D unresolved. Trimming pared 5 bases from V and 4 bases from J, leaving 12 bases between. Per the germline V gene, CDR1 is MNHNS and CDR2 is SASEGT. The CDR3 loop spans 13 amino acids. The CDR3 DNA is TGTGCCAGCAGTTTGAACAGTCCGTACGAGCAGTACTTC. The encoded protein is CASSLNSPYEQYF.

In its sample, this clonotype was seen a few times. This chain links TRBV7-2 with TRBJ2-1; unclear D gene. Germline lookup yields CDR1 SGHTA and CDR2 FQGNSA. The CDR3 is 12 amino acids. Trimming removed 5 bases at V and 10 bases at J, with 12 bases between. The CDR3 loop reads CASSPETFEQFF. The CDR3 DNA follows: TGTGCCAGCAGCCCCGAGACTTTCGAGCAGTTCTTC. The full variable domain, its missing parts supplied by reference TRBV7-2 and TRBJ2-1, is GAGVSQSPSNKVTEKGKDVELRCDPISGHTALYWYRQSLGQGLEFLIYFQGNSAPDKSGLPSDRFSAERTGGSVSTLTIQRTQQEDSAVYLCASSPETFEQFFGPGTRLTVL.

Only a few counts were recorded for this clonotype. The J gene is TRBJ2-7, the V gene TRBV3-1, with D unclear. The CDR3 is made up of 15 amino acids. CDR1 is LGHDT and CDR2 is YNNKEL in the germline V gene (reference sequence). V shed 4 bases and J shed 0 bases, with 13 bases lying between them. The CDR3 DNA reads TGTGCCAGCAGCCGTAAACCTCTAAGCTCCTACGAGCAGTACTTC. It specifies CASSRKPLSSYEQYF.

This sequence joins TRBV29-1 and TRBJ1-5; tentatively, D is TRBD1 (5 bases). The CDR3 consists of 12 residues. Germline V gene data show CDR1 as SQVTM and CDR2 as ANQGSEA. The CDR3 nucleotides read TGCAGTTCATTAGGGGGCAATCAGCCCCAGCATTTT. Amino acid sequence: CSSLGGNQPQHF.

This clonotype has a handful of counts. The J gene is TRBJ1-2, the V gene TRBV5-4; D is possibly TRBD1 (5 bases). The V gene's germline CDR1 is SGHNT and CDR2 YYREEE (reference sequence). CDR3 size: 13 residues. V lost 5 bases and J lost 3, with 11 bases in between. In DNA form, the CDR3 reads TGTGCCAGCAGTGTATGGGGGGACTATGGCTACACCTTC. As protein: CASSVWGDYGYTF. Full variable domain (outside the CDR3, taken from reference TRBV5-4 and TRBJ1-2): ETGVTQSPTHLIKTRGQQVTLRCSSQSGHNTVSWYQQALGQGPQFIFQYYREEENGRGNFPPRFSGLQFPNYSSELNVNALELDDSALYLCASSVWGDYGYTFGSGTRLTVV.

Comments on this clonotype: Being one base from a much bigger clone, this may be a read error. In nucleotides, the CDR3 is TGTGCCAGCAGCTTAGCCTGGTCTTTAGGCAATCAGCCCGAGCATTTT. Translating gives CASSLAWSLGNQPEHF. The rearrangement joins TRBV7-8 to TRBJ1-5, with D hard to call. The CDR3 length is 16 residues. Germline CDR1 and CDR2: SGHVS and FQNEAQ.

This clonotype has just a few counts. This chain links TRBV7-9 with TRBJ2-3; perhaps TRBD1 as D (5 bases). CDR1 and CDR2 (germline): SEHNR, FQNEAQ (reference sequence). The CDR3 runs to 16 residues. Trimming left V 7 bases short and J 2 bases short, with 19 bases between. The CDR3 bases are TGTGCCAGCACCCCGGCAGGGCTTGGGGACACAGATACGCAGTATTTT. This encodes CASTPAGLGDTDTQYF.

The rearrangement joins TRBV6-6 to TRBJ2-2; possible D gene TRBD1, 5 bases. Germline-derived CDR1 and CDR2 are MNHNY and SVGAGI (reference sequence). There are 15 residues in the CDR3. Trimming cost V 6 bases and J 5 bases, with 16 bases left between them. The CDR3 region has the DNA TGTGCCAGCAGCCAAGATCCAGGGAAGACCGGGGAGCTGTTTTTT. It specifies CASSQDPGKTGELFF.

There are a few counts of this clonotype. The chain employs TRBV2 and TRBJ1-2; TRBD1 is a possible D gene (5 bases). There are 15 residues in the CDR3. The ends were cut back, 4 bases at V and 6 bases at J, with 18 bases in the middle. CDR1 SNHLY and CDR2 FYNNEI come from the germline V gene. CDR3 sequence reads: CASSAWGVQPHGYTF. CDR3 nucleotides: TGTGCCAGCAGTGCTTGGGGGGTACAACCCCATGGCTACACCTTC. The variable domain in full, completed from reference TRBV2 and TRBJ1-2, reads EPEVTQTPSHQVTQMGQEVILRCVPISNHLYFYWYRQILGQKVEFLVSFYNNEISEKSEIFDDQFSVERPDGSNFTLKIRSTKLEDSAMYFCASSAWGVQPHGYTFGSGTRLTVV.

In DNA, the CDR3 is TGTGCCAGCACCTTGGTACTGGGCGGGTTTGGTGGCTACACCTTC. Translating gives CASTLVLGGFGGYTF. The chain joins TRBV27 to TRBJ1-2; D is undetermined. The germline V gene has CDR1 MNHEY and CDR2 SMNVEV (reference sequence). CDR3 length: 15 residues. V dropped 7 bases and J dropped 7 bases, with 22 bases sitting between them.

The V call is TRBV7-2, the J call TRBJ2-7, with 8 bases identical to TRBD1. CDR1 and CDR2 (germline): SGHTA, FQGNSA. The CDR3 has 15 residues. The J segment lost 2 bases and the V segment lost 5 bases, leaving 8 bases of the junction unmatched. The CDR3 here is CASSPDRGFPYEQYF. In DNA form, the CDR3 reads TGTGCCAGCAGCCCAGACAGGGGATTCCCCTACGAGCAGTACTTC.